This T cell receptor (beta chain) was sequenced during a study of cytomegalovirus exposure and HLA in healthy donors. Overall study findings and caveats: A later analysis linked a missense DCLRE1C variant to TCR beta V- and J-gene trimming.

Details on this clone: Its specificity is unknown.

It was with 60 Vbeta and 13 Jbeta primers that the PCR ran. The assay was immunoSEQ multiplex PCR, and TCRdb's table has in-frame clones only and misses some. The sample records some 110,000 clones, about 12% being singletons. While unrecorded immune exposures were likely, the donors were nominally healthy when sampled. Sequencing was performed on PBMCs. This clonotype was obtained from a man in his forties in good health and CMV-seropositive.

The CDR3 DNA sequence: TGCAGCGTTGGCCTCCGGGACTCCTATGGCTACACCTTC. Amino acids: CSVGLRDSYGYTF. V usage is TRBV29-1 and J usage is TRBJ1-2, with a tentative D call TRBD1 (5 bases). Germline V gives CDR1 SQVTM, CDR2 ANQGSEA. V lost 4 bases and J 4 bases, leaving 13 bases between the germline ends. This CDR3 has 13 amino acids.